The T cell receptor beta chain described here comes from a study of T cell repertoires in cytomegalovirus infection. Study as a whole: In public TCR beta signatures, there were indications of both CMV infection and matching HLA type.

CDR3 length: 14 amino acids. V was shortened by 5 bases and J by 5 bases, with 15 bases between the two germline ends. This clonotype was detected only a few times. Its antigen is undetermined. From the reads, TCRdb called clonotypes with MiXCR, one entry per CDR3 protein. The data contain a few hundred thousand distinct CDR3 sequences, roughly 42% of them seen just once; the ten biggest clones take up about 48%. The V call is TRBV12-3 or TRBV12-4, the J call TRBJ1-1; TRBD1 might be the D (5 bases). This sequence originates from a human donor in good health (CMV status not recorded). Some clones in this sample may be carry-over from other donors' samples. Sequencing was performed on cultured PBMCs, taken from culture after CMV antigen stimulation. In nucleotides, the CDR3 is TGTGCCAGCAGTCATGGCAGGGCCGGGACTGAAGCTTTCTTT. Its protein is CASSHGRAGTEAFF.